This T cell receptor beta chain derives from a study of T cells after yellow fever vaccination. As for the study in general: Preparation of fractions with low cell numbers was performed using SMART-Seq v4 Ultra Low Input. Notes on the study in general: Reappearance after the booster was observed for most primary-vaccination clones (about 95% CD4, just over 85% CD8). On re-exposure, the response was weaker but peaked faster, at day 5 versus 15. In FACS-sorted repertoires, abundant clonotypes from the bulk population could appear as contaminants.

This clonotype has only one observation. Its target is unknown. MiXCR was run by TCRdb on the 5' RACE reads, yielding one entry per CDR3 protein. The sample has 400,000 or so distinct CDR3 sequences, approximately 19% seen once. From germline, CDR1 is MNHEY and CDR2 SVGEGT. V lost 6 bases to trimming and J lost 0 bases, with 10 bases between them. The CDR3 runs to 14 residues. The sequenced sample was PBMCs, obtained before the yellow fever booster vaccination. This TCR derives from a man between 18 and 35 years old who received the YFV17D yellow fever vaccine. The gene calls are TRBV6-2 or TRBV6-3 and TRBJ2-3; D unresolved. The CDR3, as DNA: TGTGCCAGCAGGGACCACGCCAGCACAGATACGCAGTATTTT. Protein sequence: CASRDHASTDTQYF.